What follows is one T cell receptor (beta chain) and its context. What it binds is not known. The data originate from a study of T cells after yellow fever vaccination. The wider study: Low-cell-number fractions were prepared with SMART-Seq v4 Ultra Low Input.

Generation of TCR cDNA used 5'RACE template switching (which added a universal primer site and UMIs). TCRdb re-derived calls from the 5' RACE reads in MiXCR, one entry per CDR3 protein. Found here are approximately 610,000 distinct CDR3 sequences, less than 20% of them singletons; the top ten hold approximately 15%. Germline loops: CDR1 DFQATT, CDR2 SNEGSKA (reference sequence). The CDR3 length is 18 residues. V lost 3 bases and J lost 4, with 27 bases in between. Study results and caveats: Primary-vaccination clones mostly resurfaced post-booster (more than 95% CD4, around 88% CD8).

This clonotype was obtained from a man younger than 35 who received the YFV17D yellow fever vaccine. Sequenced here: PBMCs, sampled 5 days after the first yellow fever vaccination. The chain is built from TRBV20-1 and TRBJ2-5; perhaps TRBD2 as D (6 bases). The CDR3 DNA sequence: TGCAGTGCTAGTGGTCAGCGCGGGGTAGATTTCCGTTTAGAGACCCAGTACTTC. It encodes CSASGQRGVDFRLETQYF.